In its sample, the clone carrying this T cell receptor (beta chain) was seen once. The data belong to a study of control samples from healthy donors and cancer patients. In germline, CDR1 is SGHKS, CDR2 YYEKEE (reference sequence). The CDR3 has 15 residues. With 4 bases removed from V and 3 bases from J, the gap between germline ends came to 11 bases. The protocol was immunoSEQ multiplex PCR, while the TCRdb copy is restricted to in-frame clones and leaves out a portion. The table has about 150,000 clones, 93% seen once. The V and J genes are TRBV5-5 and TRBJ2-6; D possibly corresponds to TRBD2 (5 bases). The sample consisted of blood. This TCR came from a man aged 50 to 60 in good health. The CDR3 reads CASSMAGGGANVLTF. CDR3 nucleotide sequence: TGTGCCAGCAGCATGGCGGGTGGTGGGGCCAACGTCCTGACTTTC. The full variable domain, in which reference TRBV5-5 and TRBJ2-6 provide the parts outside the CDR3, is DAGVTQSPTHLIKTRGQQVTLRCSPISGHKSVSWYQQVLGQGPQFIFQYYEKEERGRGNFPDRFSARQFPNYSSELNVNALLLGDSALYLCASSMAGGGANVLTFGAGSRLTVL.